Below, one TCR beta chain is given with its context. What it binds is unknown. The junction differs from germline at one of its ends, possibly a read error. This record belongs to a study of T cell responses to AZD1222 COVID-19 vaccine. For the study at large: It was second doses at about 4 or about 12 weeks that were pooled.

Some clones are missing from TCRdb's copy, which holds only in-frame ones; the method was immunoSEQ multiplex PCR. In the table there are some 120,000 clones, roughly nine tenths of which are singletons. Study results and caveats: When two AZD1222 doses had been given, Spike-specific TCR breadth and depth rose. Close to half of spike-specific TCRs reportedly recognize unmutated variant regions. In a largely white British group with more females than males, clonal diversity was possibly underestimated.

There are 17 residues in the CDR3. The sequence came from an adult in good health. The source material was peripheral blood, sampled on day 0 of AZD1222 vaccination. The rearrangement links TRBV23-1 to TRBJ1-5; D is unresolved. TRBV23-1 qualifies as an ORF whose function is uncertain. The CDR3 spells CASSQLGNPRDNQPQHF. DNA of the CDR3: TGCGCCAGCAGCCAATTAGGAAACCCCCGGGACAATCAGCCCCAGCATTTT.